This T cell receptor (beta chain) was captured in a study of early T cells in non-severe SARS-CoV-2 infection. Overall study: The study sequenced bulk RNA from unsorted whole blood, with chains unpaired.

Looked up from germline, CDR1 is SNHLY and CDR2 is FYNNEI. The CDR3 runs 14 residues. V lost 3 bases, J lost 0 bases, and 7 bases lay in between. Attachment of unique molecular identifiers was made to individual cDNA molecules. TCRdb processed the 5' RACE reads anew with MiXCR; each CDR3 protein has one entry. The sample has some 37,000 distinct CDR3 sequences; 9.9% are singletons. This clonotype was sampled from an adult who was a healthcare worker with PCR-confirmed SARS-CoV-2 infection or an uninfected control (not recorded which). J is TRBJ2-3 and V is TRBV2; D is unresolved. Material: whole blood. CDR3 nucleotides: TGTGCCAGCAGTGAGAAAGCGAGCACAGATACGCAGTATTTT. It is translated as CASSEKASTDTQYF. The full variable domain, in which reference TRBV2 and TRBJ2-3 provide the parts outside the CDR3, is EPEVTQTPSHQVTQMGQEVILRCVPISNHLYFYWYRQILGQKVEFLVSFYNNEISEKSEIFDDQFSVERPDGSNFTLKIRSTKLEDSAMYFCASSEKASTDTQYFGPGTRLTVL.